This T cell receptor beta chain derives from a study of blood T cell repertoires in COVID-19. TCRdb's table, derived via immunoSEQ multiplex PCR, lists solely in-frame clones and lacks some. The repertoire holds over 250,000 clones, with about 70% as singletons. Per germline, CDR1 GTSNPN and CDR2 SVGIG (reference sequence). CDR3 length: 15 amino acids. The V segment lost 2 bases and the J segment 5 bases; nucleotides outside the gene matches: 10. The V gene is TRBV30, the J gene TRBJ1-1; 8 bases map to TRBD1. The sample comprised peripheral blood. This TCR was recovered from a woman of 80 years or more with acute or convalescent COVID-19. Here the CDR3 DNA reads TGTGCCTGGAGTAATCAGGGGGCGCGTTATACTGAAGCTTTCTTT. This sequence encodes CAWSNQGARYTEAFF.